Shown below are 30 T cell receptor beta chains from a single sample sequenced in a study of neurological immune-mediated disorders. Stated time point: longitudinal time-point 3. From the 5' RACE reads, TCRdb called clonotypes with MiXCR, one entry per CDR3 protein. In the table there are roughly 100,000 distinct CDR3 sequences, 10% to 11% of which are singletons. Sequencing used PBMCs. The source of these receptors is a female donor with HTLV-1-associated myelopathy (HAM/TSP).

This clonotype has ten or more counts. The rearrangement uses TRBV6-1 and TRBJ1-4; D remains ambiguous. The CDR3 runs to 15 residues. V was clipped by 4 bases and J by 6 bases, with 15 bases between them. Germline CDR1 reads MNHNS; CDR2 reads SASEGT. The CDR3 reads CASSATKGFDEKLFF. CDR3 coding DNA: TGTGCCAGCAGTGCCACCAAAGGGTTCGATGAAAAACTGTTTTTT.

The rearrangement joins TRBV5-6 to TRBJ1-5, with TRBD1 as a possible D gene (5 bases). The CDR3 length is 14 residues. CDR1 is SGHDT and CDR2 is YYEEEE in the germline V gene. V shed 5 bases and J shed 11 bases, with 20 bases lying between them. The CDR3 spells CASSHGGRSSAQHF. The CDR3 coding sequence is TGTGCCAGCAGTCACGGGGGAAGGTCTTCGGCCCAGCATTTT.

This clonotype came up many times. V gene TRBV10-1 combines with J gene TRBJ2-2, with 9 bases aligning to TRBD1. The CDR3 consists of 15 residues. Trimming took 4 bases from V and 5 from J; bases not matched to a gene: 5. The germline CDR1 and CDR2 sequences are WNHNN and SYGVQD (reference sequence). CDR3 in DNA: TGCGCCAGCAGTGTTAAAGGGACAGGGACCGGGGAGCTGTTTTTT. Protein sequence: CASSVKGTGTGELFF.

This clonotype occurred many times. This chain connects TRBV20-1 to TRBJ1-5; D is possibly TRBD1 (5 bases). The CDR3 is 14 amino acids. CDR1 and CDR2 (germline): DFQATT, SNEGSKA (reference sequence). V was clipped by 2 bases and J by 3 bases, with 11 bases between them. The CDR3: CSARWGGNNQPQHF. Here the CDR3 DNA reads TGCAGTGCTAGATGGGGGGGGAACAATCAGCCCCAGCATTTT.

This clonotype occurred many times. The rearrangement uses TRBV5-6 and TRBJ2-3; no definite D call. V lost 0 bases to trimming and J lost 6 bases, with 17 bases between them. CDR3 length: 16 amino acids. Germline V lookup: CDR1 SGHDT, CDR2 YYEEEE. The chain's CDR3 is CASSLDGRDLTDTQYF. CDR3 sequence (DNA): TGTGCCAGCAGCTTGGACGGGCGAGACTTGACGGATACGCAGTATTTT.

This clonotype was seen more than once but under ten times. The chain uses TRBV20-1 and TRBJ1-6; no definite D call. Trimming removed 3 bases at V and 1 base at J, with 16 bases between. The CDR3 spans 17 residues. Germline CDR1 reads DFQATT; CDR2 reads SNEGSKA (reference sequence). CDR3 amino acids: CSASFPYLRSYNSPLHF. The CDR3 DNA sequence: TGCAGTGCTAGTTTCCCATACCTAAGGTCCTATAATTCACCCCTCCACTTT.

This clonotype was seen repeatedly, ten times or more. V is TRBV29-1 and J is TRBJ2-3; possible D gene TRBD2, 6 bases. V lost 5 bases and J 2 bases, leaving 14 bases between the germline ends. The length of the CDR3 is 14 residues. The germline V gene has CDR1 SQVTM and CDR2 ANQGSEA. Here the CDR3 DNA reads TGCAGCGTTTCCGGGACTTCGATCACAGATACGCAGTATTTT. It is translated as CSVSGTSITDTQYF.

At least ten counts were recorded for this clonotype. The chain is built from TRBV7-2 and TRBJ2-3; D perhaps matches TRBD2 (5 bases). The germline V gene has CDR1 SGHTA and CDR2 FQGNSA. V was cut by 3 bases and J by 3 bases, with 13 bases left in between. This CDR3 comprises 15 residues. The CDR3 nucleotides read TGTGCCAGCAGCTTTGGTGGGCCGGGGACAGATACGCAGTATTTT. This encodes CASSFGGPGTDTQYF.

This clonotype was counted ten times or more. This chain joins TRBV6-1 and TRBJ2-2; D remains ambiguous. The CDR3 covers 14 residues. The germline CDR1 and CDR2 sequences are MNHNS and SASEGT. V shed 4 bases and J shed 5 bases, with 11 bases lying between them. The CDR3 DNA reads TGTGCCAGCAGTGGCTTTGGGAAAACCGGGGAGCTGTTTTTT. Translated, it gives CASSGFGKTGELFF.

This clonotype has more than one count but fewer than ten. This rearrangement joins TRBV7-9 to TRBJ1-1; D is undetermined. The germline V gene has CDR1 SEHNR and CDR2 FQNEAQ (reference sequence). The CDR3 is made up of 14 amino acids. Deletions cut 5 bases from V and 0 bases from J, with 10 bases between. The CDR3, as DNA: TGTGCCAGCAGCGCACAGATTGTGAACACTGAAGCTTTCTTT. This translates into CASSAQIVNTEAFF.

This clonotype was observed many times. This chain links TRBV15 with TRBJ1-5, with D perhaps TRBD1 (5 bases). Germline V gene lookup returns CDR1 LNHNV and CDR2 YYDKDF (reference sequence). There are 17 residues in the CDR3. Trimming left V 0 bases short and J 7 bases short, with 19 bases between. Here the CDR3 reads CATSRDGWGAGKQPQHF. The CDR3, as DNA: TGTGCCACCAGCAGAGATGGGTGGGGAGCAGGGAAGCAGCCCCAGCATTTT.

The sample holds many counts of this clonotype. The J gene is TRBJ2-3, the V gene TRBV5-1, with 8 bases aligning to TRBD1. V dropped 4 bases and J dropped 6; count of bases not matched to a gene: 10. The CDR3 has 15 amino acids. Germline assignment: CDR1 SGHRS and CDR2 YFSETQ. The CDR3 DNA is TGCGCCAGCAGCGGTGGGGACAGGAGGGGGGATACGCAGTATTTT. Protein sequence: CASSGGDRRGDTQYF.

Many counts were recorded for this clonotype. The V and J genes are TRBV6-5 and TRBJ2-3; D may be TRBD1 (6 bases). V was pared by 2 bases and J by 2 bases, with 14 bases between. There are 16 residues in the CDR3. CDR1 MNHEY and CDR2 SVGAGI come from the germline V gene. The CDR3 DNA is TGTGCCAGCAGTTACGGAGAGGGGGAGACCACAGATACGCAGTATTTT. This codes for CASSYGEGETTDTQYF.

This clonotype was counted many times. The chain combines TRBV4-1 with TRBJ2-7, with 7 bases aligning to TRBD1. The V and J ends lost 1 base and 3 bases, in that order; junction bases with no gene match: 9. Germline values: CDR1 MGHRA, CDR2 YSYEKL. The CDR3 is 16 amino acids. The CDR3 reads CASSQVPTGTYYEQYF. CDR3 DNA: TGCGCCAGCAGCCAAGTCCCGACAGGGACCTACTACGAGCAGTACTTC.

This clonotype occurred many times. CDR3 bases: TGCAGTGCGGGGGCTGGGGGCACTGAAGCTTTCTTT. Amino acid sequence: CSAGAGGTEAFF. The genes are TRBV20-1 and TRBJ1-1, with a tentative D call TRBD1 (6 bases). The V end lost 6 bases, the J end lost 4 bases, and 12 bases lay between the germline ends. The length of the CDR3 is 12 residues. Per the germline V gene, CDR1 is DFQATT and CDR2 is SNEGSKA (reference sequence).

This clonotype was counted many times. The rearrangement uses TRBV19 and TRBJ2-7; D is uncertain. Germline CDR1 LNHDA, CDR2 SQIVND (reference sequence). CDR3 length equals 13 residues. Trimming removed 6 bases from V and 0 bases from J, with 9 bases in between. The CDR3 sequence is CASRQRSSYEQYF. The CDR3, as DNA: TGTGCCAGTAGGCAGAGAAGCTCCTACGAGCAGTACTTC.

This clonotype was seen ten or more times. The chain links TRBV7-2 to TRBJ1-1; D is unresolved. V was pared by 6 bases and J by 0 bases, with 11 bases between. This CDR3 is 14 amino acids long. CDR1 SGHTA and CDR2 FQGNSA come from the germline V gene. In DNA, the CDR3 is TGTGCCAGCAGTATGACACCAATGAACACTGAAGCTTTCTTT. This gives the protein CASSMTPMNTEAFF. Using reference TRBV7-2 and TRBJ1-1 for the parts outside the CDR3, the full variable domain is GAGVSQSPSNKVTEKGKDVELRCDPISGHTALYWYRQSLGQGLEFLIYFQGNSAPDKSGLPSDRFSAERTGGSVSTLTIQRTQQEDSAVYLCASSMTPMNTEAFFGQGTRLTVV.

This clonotype was seen ten or more times. This chain joins TRBV7-8 and TRBJ2-7, with 9 nucleotides matching TRBD1. Germline V CDR1 and CDR2: SGHVS, FQNEAQ. This CDR3 comprises 16 residues. V was clipped by 8 bases and J by 4 bases; unmatched bases: 15. CDR3: CASSRSPPDRGYEQYF. The CDR3 DNA reads TGTGCCAGCTCCCGGAGCCCTCCCGACAGGGGGTACGAGCAGTACTTC.

This clonotype was counted many times. The genes are TRBV28 and TRBJ2-3; D may be TRBD2 (6 bases). V lost 4 bases and J 1 base, leaving 12 bases between the germline ends. Germline CDR1 MDHEN, CDR2 SYDVKM. This CDR3 contains 15 residues. The CDR3 region has the DNA TGTGCCAGCAGTTCGCGGGGAGACGGCACAGATACGCAGTATTTT. It codes for CASSSRGDGTDTQYF.

The rearrangement joins TRBV15 to TRBJ2-7; TRBD1 matches at 9 bases. Germline CDR1 LNHNV, CDR2 YYDKDF (reference sequence). Germline trimming cut 3 bases from V and 6 bases from J; bases unmatched to any gene: 3. This CDR3 region has 13 residues. CDR3 in amino acids: CATSRDRGAEQYF. The CDR3 bases are TGTGCCACCAGCAGGGACAGGGGCGCCGAGCAGTACTTC. Combining the CDR3 with reference TRBV15 and TRBJ2-7 gives the whole variable domain DAMVIQNPRYQVTQFGKPVTLSCSQTLNHNVMYWYQQKSSQAPKLLFHYYDKDFNNEADTPDNFQSRRPNTSFCFLDIRSPGLGDTAMYLCATSRDRGAEQYFGPGTRLTVT.

This clonotype was observed many times. The chain employs TRBV5-1 and TRBJ2-7; D is uncertain. Germline V gives CDR1 SGHRS, CDR2 YFSETQ. Trimming cost V 2 bases and J 1 base, with 16 bases left between them. The CDR3 runs 16 residues. In DNA, the CDR3 is TGCGCCAGCAGCTTTGACAACCGCCGAGGATCCTACGAGCAGTACTTC. Residues: CASSFDNRRGSYEQYF.

This clonotype was observed at least ten times. This chain links TRBV12-3 or TRBV12-4 with TRBJ1-2; D is possibly TRBD1 (6 bases). The V and J ends lost 6 bases and 8 bases respectively, with 13 bases between them. This CDR3 comprises 12 residues. The CDR3: CASSPGVGGYTF. CDR3 bases: TGTGCCAGCAGCCCAGGGGTCGGAGGCTACACCTTC.

This clonotype was detected ten times or more. The CDR3 here is CASSLRNSLSGANVLTF. Written as DNA, the CDR3 is TGCGCCAGCAGCTTGCGTAACAGCCTCTCTGGGGCCAACGTCCTGACTTTC. V gene TRBV5-1 combines with J gene TRBJ2-6; D is uncertain. The CDR3 covers 17 residues. Germline V gives CDR1 SGHRS, CDR2 YFSETQ. V was shortened by 1 base and J by 0 bases, with 11 bases between the two germline ends.

This clonotype was recorded many times. This chain links TRBV5-1 with TRBJ2-7; D unresolved. The germline gives CDR1 SGHRS, CDR2 YFSETQ. The CDR3 extends over 13 amino acids. Trimming took 2 bases from V and 2 from J, leaving 8 bases between them. CDR3 sequence: CASSFQETYEQYF. DNA for the CDR3: TGCGCCAGCAGCTTTCAGGAGACCTACGAGCAGTACTTC.

This clonotype was picked up one time. A read error may explain this, as a much larger clone is one base away. The chain uses TRBV21-1 and TRBJ2-5. TRBV21-1 is shown as a pseudogene. CDR3 length: 15 amino acids. The CDR3: CASIAPTRPQETQYF. The CDR3 DNA reads TGTGCCAGCATAGCTCCGACAAGGCCCCAAGAGACCCAGTACTTC.

V and J are TRBV20-1 and TRBJ1-2; a possible D gene is TRBD1 (6 bases). The CDR3 consists of 13 residues. Germline CDR1 DFQATT, CDR2 SNEGSKA (reference sequence). Trimming took off 5 bases at V and 4 bases at J, with 14 bases between the two ends. The CDR3 loop is CSALQGYGYGYTF. CDR3 DNA sequence: TGCAGTGCTCTACAGGGTTATGGCTATGGCTACACCTTC.

As for this clonotype: Mismatch with germline at one junction end may stem from a read error. The chain uses TRBV7-3 and TRBJ1-6; D is perhaps TRBD1 (6 bases). In germline, CDR1 is SGHTA, CDR2 FQGTGA. The length of the CDR3 is 16 residues. CDR3 in amino acids: CANSSIGGQSNSPLHF. The CDR3 DNA is TGTGCCAACAGCTCAATCGGAGGACAGTCGAATTCACCCCTCCACTTT.

The chain joins TRBV7-9 to TRBJ2-3, with a possible D match to TRBD2 (6 bases). Deletions cut 6 bases from V and 2 bases from J, with 12 bases between. Germline V gene data show CDR1 as SEHNR and CDR2 as FQNEAQ (reference sequence). The length of the CDR3 is 14 residues. The CDR3 protein is CASSRDWVTDTQYF. CDR3 DNA sequence: TGTGCCAGCAGTCGGGACTGGGTCACAGATACGCAGTATTTT.

This clonotype turned up a few times. The V and J genes are TRBV7-9 and TRBJ2-2; possibly TRBD1 for D (6 bases). The V and J ends lost 3 bases and 1 base respectively, with 9 bases between them. Germline CDR1 reads SEHNR; CDR2 reads FQNEAQ (reference sequence). The CDR3 consists of 15 residues. The CDR3 region has the DNA TGTGCCAGCAGCTTCGGACAGCGGAACACCGGGGAGCTGTTTTTT. Its translation: CASSFGQRNTGELFF.

This clonotype was recorded many times. The chain employs TRBV14 and TRBJ2-3; maybe TRBD2 (6 bases). V was pared by 4 bases and J by 6 bases, with 8 bases between. Germline CDR1 SGHDN, CDR2 FVKESK. The CDR3 consists of 12 residues. The CDR3 reads CASSLRGDTQYF. CDR3 DNA sequence: TGTGCCAGCAGCCTCCGGGGGGATACGCAGTATTTT.